This T cell receptor (beta chain) was found in a study of long-term antiretroviral therapy in people with HIV. Study results and caveats: The data indicate that diversity increased after ART but remained below transplant donor controls.

Among participants with HIV, every one received treatment in the United States. The assay used was immunoSEQ (version v3.0), run at survey level. The table came from immunoSEQ multiplex PCR; TCRdb's copy has only in-frame clones and leaves some out. The sample consists of roughly 20,000 clones, 86% of them appearing once. Notes on this clone: Its target is not known.

V was pared by 0 bases and J by 7 bases, with 9 bases between. The CDR3 spans 13 residues. The germline V gene encodes CDR1 ENHRY and CDR2 SYGVKD. The clonotype comes from a man aged 40-55 years with HIV. V usage is TRBV10-3 and J usage is TRBJ2-5; perhaps TRBD1 as D (5 bases). Sequencing was performed on unsorted PBMCs, taken 0.5 years after starting antiretroviral therapy. CDR3 DNA sequence: TGTGCCATCAGTGAGTCGACGCAGGGGACCCAGTACTTC. It specifies CAISESTQGTQYF.